This T cell receptor beta chain was sequenced for a study of technical replicates of blood from several donors. This clone was detected ten times or more. Germline CDR1 LGHNA, CDR2 YNFKEQ. Trimming removed 0 bases from V and 1 base from J, with 7 bases in between. This CDR3 contains 15 residues. Produced via immunoSEQ multiplex PCR; TCRdb's table is partial and in-frame only. The sample lists about 63,000 clones, around 87% seen once, with just over 5% in the top ten. The TCR was taken from a human donor in good health. Some clones in this sample may be carry-over from other donors' samples. The genes are TRBV4-2 and TRBJ2-1, with D hard to call. Sequencing input: PBMCs. The CDR3, as DNA: TGTGCCAGCAGCCAAGATCCACAGTCCTACAATGAGCAGTTCTTC. It specifies CASSQDPQSYNEQFF.